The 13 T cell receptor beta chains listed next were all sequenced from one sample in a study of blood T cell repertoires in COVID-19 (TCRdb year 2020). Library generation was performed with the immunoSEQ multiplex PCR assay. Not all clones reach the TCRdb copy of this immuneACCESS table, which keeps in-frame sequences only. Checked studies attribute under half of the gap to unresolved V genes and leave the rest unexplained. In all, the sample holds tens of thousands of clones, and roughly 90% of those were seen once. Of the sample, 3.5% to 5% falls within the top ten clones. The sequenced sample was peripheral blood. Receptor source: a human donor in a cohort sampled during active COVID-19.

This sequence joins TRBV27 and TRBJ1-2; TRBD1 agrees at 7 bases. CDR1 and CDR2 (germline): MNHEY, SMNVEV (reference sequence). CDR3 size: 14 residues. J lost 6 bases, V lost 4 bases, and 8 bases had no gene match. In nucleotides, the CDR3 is TGTGCCAGCAGTTATCAGGGGACAGAAGATGGCTACACCTTC. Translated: CASSYQGTEDGYTF.

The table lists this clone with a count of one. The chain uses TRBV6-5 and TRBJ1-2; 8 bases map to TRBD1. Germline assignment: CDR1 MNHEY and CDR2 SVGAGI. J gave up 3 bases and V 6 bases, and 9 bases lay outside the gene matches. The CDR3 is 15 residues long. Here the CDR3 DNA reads TGTGCCAGCAGACCCGACAGGGGAGGGGACTATGGCTACACCTTC. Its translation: CASRPDRGGDYGYTF.

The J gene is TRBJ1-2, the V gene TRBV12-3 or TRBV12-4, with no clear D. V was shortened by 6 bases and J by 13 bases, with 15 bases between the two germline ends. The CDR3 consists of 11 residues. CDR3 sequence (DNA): TGTGCCAGCAGGAGAGAGCTACCCCTCACCTTC. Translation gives CASRRELPLTF.

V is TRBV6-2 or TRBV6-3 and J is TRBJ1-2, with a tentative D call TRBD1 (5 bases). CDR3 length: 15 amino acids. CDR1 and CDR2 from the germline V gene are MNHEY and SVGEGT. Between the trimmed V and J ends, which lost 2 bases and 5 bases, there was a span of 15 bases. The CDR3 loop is CASSYGGEGTYGYTF. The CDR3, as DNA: TGTGCCAGCAGTTACGGAGGTGAGGGGACTTATGGCTACACCTTC.

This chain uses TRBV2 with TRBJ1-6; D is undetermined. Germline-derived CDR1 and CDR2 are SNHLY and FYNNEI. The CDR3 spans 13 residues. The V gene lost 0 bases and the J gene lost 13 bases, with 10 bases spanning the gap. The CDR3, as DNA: TGTGCCAGCAGTGAAGCGGCCAGACTCCCCCTCCACTTT. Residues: CASSEAARLPLHF.

The CDR3 loop reads CASSQDRVRYEKLFF. In nucleotides, the CDR3 is TGCGCCAGCAGCCAGGACAGGGTGAGGTACGAAAAACTGTTTTTT. This chain connects TRBV4-3 to TRBJ1-4; 8 nucleotides align to TRBD1. The CDR3 totals 15 residues. Unmatched junction bases numbered 8, after V lost 3 bases and J lost 8 bases. Germline-derived CDR1 and CDR2 are LGHNA and YSLEER.

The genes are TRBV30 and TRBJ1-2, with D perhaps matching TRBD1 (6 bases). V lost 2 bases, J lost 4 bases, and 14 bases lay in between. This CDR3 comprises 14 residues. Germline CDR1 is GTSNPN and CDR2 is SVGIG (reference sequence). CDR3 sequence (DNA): TGTGCCTGGAGTTTCGGCAGGGGCTTCTATGGCTACACCTTC. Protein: CAWSFGRGFYGYTF.

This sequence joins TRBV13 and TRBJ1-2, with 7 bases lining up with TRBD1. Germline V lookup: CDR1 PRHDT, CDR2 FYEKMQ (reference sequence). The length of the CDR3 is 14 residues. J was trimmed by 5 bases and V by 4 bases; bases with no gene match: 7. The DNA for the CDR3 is TGTGCCAGCAGCTCCAGGGGGTTAGGGTATGGCTACACCTTC. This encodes CASSSRGLGYGYTF. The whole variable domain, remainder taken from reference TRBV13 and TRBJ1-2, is AAGVIQSPRHLIKEKRETATLKCYPIPRHDTVYWYQQGPGQDPQFLISFYEKMQSDKGSIPDRFSAQQFSDYHSELNMSSLELGDSALYFCASSSRGLGYGYTFGSGTRLTVV.

CDR3 loop: CSVDARQGIEGYTF. As DNA, the CDR3 is TGCAGCGTTGATGCTAGACAGGGGATAGAGGGCTACACCTTC. The chain is built from TRBV29-1 and TRBJ1-2; TRBD1 aligns across 8 bases. Germline CDR1 reads SQVTM; CDR2 reads ANQGSEA. Unmatched junction bases numbered 11, after V lost 3 bases and J lost 8 bases. The CDR3 runs to 14 residues.

The DNA of the CDR3 is TGTGCCAGCAGCTTAGGGACAGGGGGGATAGATACGCAGTATTTT. The encoded protein is CASSLGTGGIDTQYF. The chain joins TRBV5-6 to TRBJ2-3; TRBD1 matches at 11 bases. CDR3 length equals 15 residues. Germline V lookup: CDR1 SGHDT, CDR2 YYEEEE. Trimming at V came to 2 bases and at J to 5 bases, leaving 4 bases not matched to a gene.

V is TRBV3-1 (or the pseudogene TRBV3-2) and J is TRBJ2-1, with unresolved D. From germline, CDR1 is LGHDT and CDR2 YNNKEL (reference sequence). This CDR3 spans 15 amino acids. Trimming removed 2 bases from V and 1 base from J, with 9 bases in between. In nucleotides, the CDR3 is TGTGCCAGCAGCCAATACGCGACTTCCTACAATGAGCAGTTCTTC. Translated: CASSQYATSYNEQFF.

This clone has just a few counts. The CDR3 protein is CASSEGAHTEAFF. Written as DNA, the CDR3 is TGTGCCAGCAGTGAGGGGGCGCACACTGAAGCTTTCTTT. The V and J genes are TRBV6-1 and TRBJ1-1, with D possibly being TRBD1 (6 bases). The CDR3 has 13 amino acids. Germline CDR1 reads MNHNS; CDR2 reads SASEGT. The V end lost 3 bases, the J end lost 3 bases, and 8 bases lay between the germline ends.

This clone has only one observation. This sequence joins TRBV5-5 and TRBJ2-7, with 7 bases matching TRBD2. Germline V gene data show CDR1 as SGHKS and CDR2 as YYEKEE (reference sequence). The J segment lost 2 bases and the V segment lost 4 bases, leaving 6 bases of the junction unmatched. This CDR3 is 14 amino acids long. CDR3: CASSGLAEAYEQYF. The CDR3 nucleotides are TGTGCCAGCAGCGGCCTAGCGGAGGCCTACGAGCAGTACTTC.